This T cell receptor beta chain appears in the sequencing data of a study of T cells after yellow fever vaccination. Notes on the study in general: Most clones from primary vaccination were detected again post-booster (roughly 95% CD4, 88% CD8).

TCRdb fed the 5' RACE reads into MiXCR, producing one record per CDR3 protein. The sample consists of some 250,000 distinct CDR3 sequences, approximately 3.5% of them appearing once. The germline V gene encodes CDR1 SGHVS and CDR2 FNYEAQ. Trimming cost V 3 bases and J 7 bases; bases outside gene matches: 6. This CDR3 is built from 15 residues. Many counts were recorded for this clonotype. What it binds is unknown. This specimen consisted of PBMCs, obtained 15 days after the yellow fever booster vaccination. V gene TRBV7-6 combines with J gene TRBJ2-3; TRBD2 matches at 11 bases. The source of this sequence is a man aged 18 to 29 who received the YFV17D yellow fever vaccine. CDR3 sequence: CASSLTSGVRHTQYF. The CDR3 DNA reads TGTGCCAGCAGCTTGACTAGCGGGGTACGGCATACGCAGTATTTT.